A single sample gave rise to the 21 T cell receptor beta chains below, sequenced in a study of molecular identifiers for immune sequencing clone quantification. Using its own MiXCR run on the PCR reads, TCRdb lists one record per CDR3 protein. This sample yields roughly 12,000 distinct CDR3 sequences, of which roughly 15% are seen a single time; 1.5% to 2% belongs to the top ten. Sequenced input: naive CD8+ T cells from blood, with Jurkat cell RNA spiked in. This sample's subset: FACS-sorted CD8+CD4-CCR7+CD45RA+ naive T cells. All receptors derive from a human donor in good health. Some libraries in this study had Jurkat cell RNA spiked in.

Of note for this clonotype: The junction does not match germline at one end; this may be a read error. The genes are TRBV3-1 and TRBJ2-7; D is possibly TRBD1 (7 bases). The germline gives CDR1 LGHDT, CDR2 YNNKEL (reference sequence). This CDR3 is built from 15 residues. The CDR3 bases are TGTGCCAACAGCGGAGGGGGCCAGCCCAACTACGAGCAGTACTTC. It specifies CANSGGGQPNYEQYF.

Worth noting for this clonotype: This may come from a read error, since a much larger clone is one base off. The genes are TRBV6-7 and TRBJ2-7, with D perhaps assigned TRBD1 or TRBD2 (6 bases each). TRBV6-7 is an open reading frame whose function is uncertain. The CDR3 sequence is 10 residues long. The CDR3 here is CASGFRGRHF. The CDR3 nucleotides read TGTGCCAGCGGTTTTCGGGGGCGGCACTTC.

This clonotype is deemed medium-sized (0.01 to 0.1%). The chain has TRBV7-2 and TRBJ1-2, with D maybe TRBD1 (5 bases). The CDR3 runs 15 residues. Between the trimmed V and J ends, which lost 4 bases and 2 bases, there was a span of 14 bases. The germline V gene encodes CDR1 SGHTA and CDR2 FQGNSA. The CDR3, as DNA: TGTGCCAGCAGCTCAACAGGAAAAAGCAACTATGGCTACACCTTC. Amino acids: CASSSTGKSNYGYTF.

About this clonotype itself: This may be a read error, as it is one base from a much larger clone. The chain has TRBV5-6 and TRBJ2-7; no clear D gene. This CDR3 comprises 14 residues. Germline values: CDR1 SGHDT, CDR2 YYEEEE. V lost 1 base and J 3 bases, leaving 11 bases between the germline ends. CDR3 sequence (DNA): TGTGCCAGCAGCTTGAGGAAGCCCCACTACGAGCAGTACTTC. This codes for CASSLRKPHYEQYF.

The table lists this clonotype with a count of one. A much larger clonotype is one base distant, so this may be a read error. The CDR3 is CASSFDLSSGGGAGELFF. The CDR3 DNA reads TGTGCCAGCAGCTTTGATTTGTCTAGCGGAGGCGGCGCCGGGGAGCTGTTTTTT. V gene TRBV5-3 combines with J gene TRBJ2-2; 7 bases align to TRBD2. TRBV5-3 is reported as an ORF; its role is uncertain. This CDR3 has 18 amino acids.

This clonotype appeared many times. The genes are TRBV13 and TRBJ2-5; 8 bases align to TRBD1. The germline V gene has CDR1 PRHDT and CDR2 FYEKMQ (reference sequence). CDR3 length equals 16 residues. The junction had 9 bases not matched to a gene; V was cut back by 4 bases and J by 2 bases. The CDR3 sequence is CASSSTRTGSQETQYF. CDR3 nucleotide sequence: TGTGCCAGCAGCTCTACCCGGACAGGGTCTCAAGAGACCCAGTACTTC.

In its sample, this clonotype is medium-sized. CDR3 sequence: CSVYEDSNQPQHF. CDR3 nucleotide sequence: TGCAGCGTTTACGAGGATAGCAATCAGCCCCAGCATTTT. The rearrangement links TRBV29-1 to TRBJ1-5, with D unclear. The germline V gene encodes CDR1 SQVTM and CDR2 ANQGSEA. The CDR3 sequence is 13 residues long. Trimming took 5 bases from V and 0 from J, leaving 8 bases between them.

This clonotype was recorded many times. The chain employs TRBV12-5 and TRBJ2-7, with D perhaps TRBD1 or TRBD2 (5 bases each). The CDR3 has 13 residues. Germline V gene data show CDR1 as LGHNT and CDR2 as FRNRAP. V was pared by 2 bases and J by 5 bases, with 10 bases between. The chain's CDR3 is CASGLYPGHEQYF. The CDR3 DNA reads TGTGCTAGTGGTTTGTATCCGGGGCACGAGCAGTACTTC.

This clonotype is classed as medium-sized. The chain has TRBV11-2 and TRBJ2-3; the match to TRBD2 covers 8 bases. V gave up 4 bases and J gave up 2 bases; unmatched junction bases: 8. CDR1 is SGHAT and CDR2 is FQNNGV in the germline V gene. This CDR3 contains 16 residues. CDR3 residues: CASSYQSGRLTDTQYF. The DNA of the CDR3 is TGTGCCAGCAGCTACCAGAGCGGGAGACTCACAGATACGCAGTATTTT.

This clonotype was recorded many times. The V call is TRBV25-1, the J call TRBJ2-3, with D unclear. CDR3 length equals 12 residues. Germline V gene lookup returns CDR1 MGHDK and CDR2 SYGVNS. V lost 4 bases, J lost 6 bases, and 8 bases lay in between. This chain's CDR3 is CASSAADDTQYF. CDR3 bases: TGTGCCAGCAGTGCCGCGGACGATACGCAGTATTTT.

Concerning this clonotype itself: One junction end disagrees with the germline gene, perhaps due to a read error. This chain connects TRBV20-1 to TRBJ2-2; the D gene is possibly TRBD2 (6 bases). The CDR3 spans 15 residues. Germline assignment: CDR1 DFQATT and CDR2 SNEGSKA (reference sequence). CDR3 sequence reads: CSARDMQEGTGEPFF. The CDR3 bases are TGCAGTGCTAGAGATATGCAGGAGGGGACCGGGGAGCCGTTTTTT.

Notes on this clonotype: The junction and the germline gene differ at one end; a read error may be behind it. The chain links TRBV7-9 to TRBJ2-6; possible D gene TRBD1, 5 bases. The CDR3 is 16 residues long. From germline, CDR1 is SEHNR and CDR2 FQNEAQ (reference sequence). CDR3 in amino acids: CASSRPRIAGANVQTF. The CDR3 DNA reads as TGTGCCAGCAGCCGACCTAGGATTGCTGGGGCCAACGTCCAGACTTTC.

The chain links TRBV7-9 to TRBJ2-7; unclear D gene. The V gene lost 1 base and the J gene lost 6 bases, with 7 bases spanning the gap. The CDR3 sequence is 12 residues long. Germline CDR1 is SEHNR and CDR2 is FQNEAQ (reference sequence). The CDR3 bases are TGTGCCAGCAGCTTAGGGGGAAGCGAGCAGTACTTC. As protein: CASSLGGSEQYF. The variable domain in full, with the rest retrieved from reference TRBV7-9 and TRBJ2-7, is DTGVSQNPRHKITKRGQNVTFRCDPISEHNRLYWYRQTLGQGPEFLTYFQNEAQLEKSRLLSDRFSAERPKGSFSTLEIQRTEQGDSAMYLCASSLGGSEQYFGPGTRLTVT.

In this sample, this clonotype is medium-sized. CDR3 protein: CASSKWREGPYEQYF. The CDR3 coding sequence is TGTGCCAGCAGTAAGTGGCGGGAGGGCCCCTACGAGCAGTACTTC. The J gene is TRBJ2-7, the V gene TRBV7-2; 9 bases align to TRBD2. Germline lookup yields CDR1 SGHTA and CDR2 FQGNSA. After removal of 6 bases from V and 2 bases from J, the junction contained 8 bases not matched to a gene. This CDR3 has 15 residues.

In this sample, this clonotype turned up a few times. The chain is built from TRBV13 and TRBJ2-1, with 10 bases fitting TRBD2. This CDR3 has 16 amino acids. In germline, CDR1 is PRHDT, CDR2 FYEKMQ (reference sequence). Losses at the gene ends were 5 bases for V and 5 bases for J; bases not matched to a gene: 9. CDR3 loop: CASSNTGLAANNEQFF. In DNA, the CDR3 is TGTGCCAGCAGCAACACAGGACTAGCGGCAAACAATGAGCAGTTCTTC.

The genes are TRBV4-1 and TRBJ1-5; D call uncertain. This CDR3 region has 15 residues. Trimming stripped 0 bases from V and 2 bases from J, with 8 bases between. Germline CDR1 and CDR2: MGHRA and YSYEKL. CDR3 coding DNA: TGCGCCAGCAGCCAAGAATCCCCCCGCAATCAGCCCCAGCATTTT. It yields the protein CASSQESPRNQPQHF.

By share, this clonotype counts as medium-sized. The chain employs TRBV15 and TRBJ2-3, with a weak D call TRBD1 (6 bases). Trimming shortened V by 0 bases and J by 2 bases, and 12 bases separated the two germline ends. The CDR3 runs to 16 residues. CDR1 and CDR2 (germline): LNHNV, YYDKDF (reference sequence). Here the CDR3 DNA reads TGTGCCACCAGCAGAGATACTACAGGGCTCACAGATACGCAGTATTTT. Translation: CATSRDTTGLTDTQYF.

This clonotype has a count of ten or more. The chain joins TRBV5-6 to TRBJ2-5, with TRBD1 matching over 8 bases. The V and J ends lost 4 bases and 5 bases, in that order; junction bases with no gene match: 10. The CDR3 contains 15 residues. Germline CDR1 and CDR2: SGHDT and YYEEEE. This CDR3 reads CASSVAGGGWETQYF. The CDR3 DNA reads TGTGCCAGCAGCGTAGCAGGGGGCGGCTGGGAGACCCAGTACTTC.

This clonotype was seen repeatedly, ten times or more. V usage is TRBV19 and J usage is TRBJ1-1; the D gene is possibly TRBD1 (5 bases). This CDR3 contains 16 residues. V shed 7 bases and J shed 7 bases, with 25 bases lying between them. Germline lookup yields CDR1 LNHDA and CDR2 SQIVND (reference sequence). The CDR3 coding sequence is TGTGCCAGTACTCTCCTAATCGGCAGGGTAATTGGTGAAGCTTTCTTT. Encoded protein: CASTLLIGRVIGEAFF.

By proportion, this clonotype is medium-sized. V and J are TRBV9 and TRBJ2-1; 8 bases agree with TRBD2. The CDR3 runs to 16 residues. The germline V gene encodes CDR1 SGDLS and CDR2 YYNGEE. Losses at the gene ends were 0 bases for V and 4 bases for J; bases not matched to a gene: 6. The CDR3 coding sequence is TGTGCCAGCAGCGTAGTCACGGGAGGGCCTTACAATGAGCAGTTCTTC. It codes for CASSVVTGGPYNEQFF.

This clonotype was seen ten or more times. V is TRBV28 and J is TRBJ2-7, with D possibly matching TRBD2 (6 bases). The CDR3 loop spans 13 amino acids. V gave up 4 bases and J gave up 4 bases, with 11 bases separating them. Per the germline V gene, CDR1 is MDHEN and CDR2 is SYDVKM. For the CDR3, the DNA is TGTGCCAGCAGTTGGGGTGGAGGGTACGAGCAGTACTTC. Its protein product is CASSWGGGYEQYF.